These T cell receptor beta chains were read from a single sample in a study of cytomegalovirus exposure and HLA in healthy donors. This table comes from immunoSEQ multiplex PCR, and its TCRdb copy is limited to in-frame clones, with some not included. The repertoire holds 75,000 to 100,000 clones, with around 67% as singletons. The sample taken for sequencing was PBMCs. The receptors here all came from a male donor in good health and CMV-seronegative. CDR3s include the opening cysteine and the closing phenylalanine or tryptophan. The order of the fields is J gene, D gene, clone size, V gene, CDR3 protein, CDR3 DNA. A D gene is named only where the DNA matches it firmly. A clone size is listed for some rows: how often the clone was seen (once, few, many), or a class if it is expanded.

j_call: TRBJ2-3; d_call: TRBD2; clone_size: -; v_call: TRBV19; cdr3_aa: CASSNPGLAADTQYF; cdr3_nt: TGTGCCAGTAGTAATCCGGGACTAGCTGCAGATACGCAGTATTTT
j_call: TRBJ1-1; d_call: TRBD1; clone_size: -; v_call: TRBV7-2; cdr3_aa: CASSARQGMIEAFF; cdr3_nt: TGTGCCAGCAGCGCCAGACAGGGGATGATTGAAGCTTTCTTT
j_call: TRBJ2-2; d_call: -; clone_size: -; v_call: TRBV28; cdr3_aa: CASSRSGVGTGELFF; cdr3_nt: TGTGCCAGCAGTCGCTCAGGGGTGGGGACCGGGGAGCTGTTTTTT
j_call: TRBJ2-7; d_call: TRBD2; clone_size: -; v_call: TRBV27; cdr3_aa: CASSLGTSGTYEQYF; cdr3_nt: TGTGCCAGCAGTCTCGGGACTAGCGGCACCTACGAGCAGTACTTC
j_call: TRBJ2-7; d_call: TRBD1; clone_size: few; v_call: TRBV28; cdr3_aa: CASSFRDRISYEQYF; cdr3_nt: TGTGCCAGCAGTTTCCGGGACAGAATATCCTACGAGCAGTACTTC
j_call: TRBJ2-2; d_call: TRBD1; clone_size: -; v_call: TRBV6-5; cdr3_aa: CASKTGGSTGELFF; cdr3_nt: TGTGCCAGCAAGACAGGGGGTAGCACCGGGGAGCTGTTTTTT
j_call: TRBJ2-1; d_call: -; clone_size: -; v_call: TRBV6-5; cdr3_aa: CASTGSLGNEQFF; cdr3_nt: TGTGCCAGCACCGGGTCTTTAGGCAATGAGCAGTTCTTC
j_call: TRBJ2-7; d_call: TRBD1; clone_size: -; v_call: TRBV27; cdr3_aa: CASSLSPGGRNEQYF; cdr3_nt: TGTGCCAGCAGTTTATCGCCAGGGGGCAGAAATGAGCAGTACTTC
j_call: TRBJ2-1; d_call: -; clone_size: -; v_call: TRBV7-2; cdr3_aa: CASSQVGGRNEQFF; cdr3_nt: TGTGCCAGCAGCCAAGTTGGGGGCCGGAATGAGCAGTTCTTC
j_call: TRBJ2-7; d_call: TRBD2; clone_size: -; v_call: TRBV5-4; cdr3_aa: CASSLTSGRVQYF; cdr3_nt: TGTGCCAGCAGCTTGACTAGCGGGAGGGTGCAATACTTC
j_call: TRBJ2-7; d_call: TRBD2; clone_size: -; v_call: TRBV9; cdr3_aa: CASSSGTSGAYEQYF; cdr3_nt: TGTGCCAGCAGCTCCGGGACTAGCGGGGCCTACGAGCAGTACTTC
j_call: TRBJ2-7; d_call: TRBD2; clone_size: -; v_call: TRBV9; cdr3_aa: CASSVGGRVGSYEQYF; cdr3_nt: TGTGCCAGCAGCGTAGGGGGGAGGGTAGGCTCCTACGAGCAGTACTTC
j_call: TRBJ1-1; d_call: TRBD1; clone_size: -; v_call: TRBV6-1; cdr3_aa: CASSGGGNTEAFF; cdr3_nt: TGTGCCAGCAGTGGAGGGGGCAACACTGAAGCTTTCTTT
j_call: TRBJ2-3; d_call: TRBD1; clone_size: -; v_call: TRBV5-1; cdr3_aa: CASSKTTGGETDTQYF; cdr3_nt: TGCGCCAGCAGCAAAACGACAGGGGGTGAGACAGATACGCAGTATTTT
j_call: TRBJ1-4; d_call: -; clone_size: -; v_call: TRBV7-9; cdr3_aa: CSSSNDREKLFF; cdr3_nt: TGTTCCAGCAGCAACGACAGGGAAAAACTGTTTTTT
j_call: TRBJ2-7; d_call: -; clone_size: -; v_call: TRBV29-1; cdr3_aa: CSVSRGRSEQYF; cdr3_nt: TGCAGCGTATCCAGGGGTAGGAGTGAGCAGTACTTC
j_call: TRBJ2-2; d_call: TRBD2; clone_size: -; v_call: TRBV27; cdr3_aa: CASRPSSGTTGELFF; cdr3_nt: TGTGCCAGCAGGCCCTCTAGCGGTACCACCGGGGAGCTGTTTTTT
j_call: TRBJ1-4; d_call: TRBD1; clone_size: -; v_call: TRBV30; cdr3_aa: CAWSKTGEQLFF; cdr3_nt: TGTGCCTGGAGTAAAACAGGGGAGCAACTGTTTTTT
j_call: TRBJ2-5; d_call: -; clone_size: -; v_call: TRBV5-1; cdr3_aa: CASSTNAGSQETQYF; cdr3_nt: TGCGCCAGCAGCACCAATGCGGGCAGCCAAGAGACCCAGTACTTC
j_call: TRBJ1-1; d_call: -; clone_size: -; v_call: TRBV29-1; cdr3_aa: CSARARGHVNTEAFF; cdr3_nt: TGCAGCGCCCGGGCCCGGGGACACGTGAACACTGAAGCTTTCTTT
j_call: TRBJ1-1; d_call: -; clone_size: -; v_call: TRBV6-5; cdr3_aa: CASRPWDTNTEAFF; cdr3_nt: TGTGCCAGCAGACCCTGGGACACGAACACTGAAGCTTTCTTT
j_call: TRBJ2-7; d_call: TRBD1; clone_size: -; v_call: TRBV27; cdr3_aa: CASSLRQGPEQYF; cdr3_nt: TGTGCCAGCAGTTTAAGACAGGGACCCGAGCAGTACTTC
j_call: TRBJ2-2; d_call: TRBD2; clone_size: -; v_call: TRBV7-6; cdr3_aa: CASSLTISGRPLTSHNTGELFF; cdr3_nt: TGTGCCAGCAGCTTAACGATTAGCGGGAGGCCCCTAACCTCTCACAACACCGGGGAGCTGTTTTTT
j_call: TRBJ2-7; d_call: -; clone_size: -; v_call: TRBV2; cdr3_aa: CASSERGYEQYF; cdr3_nt: TGTGCCAGCAGTGAACGAGGTTACGAGCAGTACTTC
j_call: TRBJ2-5; d_call: -; clone_size: -; v_call: TRBV14; cdr3_aa: CASSQEAYRQETQYF; cdr3_nt: TGTGCCAGCAGCCAAGAGGCATACAGACAAGAGACCCAGTACTTC
j_call: TRBJ2-3; d_call: -; clone_size: -; v_call: TRBV2; cdr3_aa: CASSPGTSTDTQYF; cdr3_nt: TGTGCCAGCAGTCCAGGAACTAGCACAGATACGCAGTATTTT
j_call: TRBJ2-3; d_call: TRBD2; clone_size: -; v_call: TRBV29-1; cdr3_aa: CSVEGGGASTDTQYF; cdr3_nt: TGCAGCGTTGAGGGGGGGGGAGCTAGCACAGATACGCAGTATTTT
j_call: TRBJ2-2; d_call: -; clone_size: -; v_call: TRBV14; cdr3_aa: CASSQVLGAGTGELFF; cdr3_nt: TGTGCCAGCAGCCAAGTACTGGGGGCCGGCACCGGGGAGCTGTTTTTT
j_call: TRBJ1-1; d_call: -; clone_size: -; v_call: TRBV4-1; cdr3_aa: CASSQVGTTEAFF; cdr3_nt: TGCGCCAGCAGCCAAGTCGGGACAACGGAAGCTTTCTTT
j_call: TRBJ2-7; d_call: TRBD1; clone_size: -; v_call: TRBV25-1; cdr3_aa: CASSTGQRYEQYF; cdr3_nt: TGTGCCAGCAGTACGGGACAGAGATACGAGCAGTACTTC
j_call: TRBJ1-2; d_call: -; clone_size: -; v_call: TRBV5-1; cdr3_aa: CASSRNKDSQGYTF; cdr3_nt: TGCGCCAGCAGCCGAAACAAGGACAGCCAGGGCTACACCTTC
j_call: TRBJ2-3; d_call: TRBD1; clone_size: -; v_call: TRBV5-4; cdr3_aa: CASPGRGREGDTDTQYF; cdr3_nt: TGTGCCAGCCCCGGCAGGGGGCGGGAAGGAGACACAGATACGCAGTATTTT